A selection of T cell receptor beta chains follows, all from one sample in a study of beta chain features in type 1 diabetes. Profiled with immunoSEQ multiplex PCR; TCRdb holds only in-frame clones, not every one. The table lists approximately 150,000 clones, 9.5% to 10% of them singletons. Source material: central memory CD4+ T cells from blood. These receptor sequences come from a woman aged 40 to 49 in good health. The CDR3 runs from the conserved cysteine through the conserved F or W. D genes are given only for firm matches. Some rows have no size entry. The others give once, few or many, or a class for an expanded clone.

cdr3_nt: TGTGCCAGTAGTCTTAGTGTGGGGGCCCGTTTCACCGGGGAGCTGTTTTTT
cdr3_aa: CASSLSVGARFTGELFF
v_call: TRBV19
d_call: NA
clone_size: many
j_call: TRBJ2-2

cdr3_nt: TGTGCCAGCAGCGTAGGAGTGGGTCAACAGGCCAACTATGGCTACACCTTC
cdr3_aa: CASSVGVGQQANYGYTF
v_call: TRBV9
d_call: NA
clone_size: many
j_call: TRBJ1-2

cdr3_nt: TGTGCCAGCATCCCGAAGGGGGGGGATGAGCAGTTCTTC
cdr3_aa: CASIPKGGDEQFF
v_call: TRBV6-6
d_call: NA
clone_size: few
j_call: TRBJ2-1

cdr3_nt: TGTGCCAGCAGTGCCGGGACACGGGGAACCTACGAGCAGTACTTC
cdr3_aa: CASSAGTRGTYEQYF
v_call: TRBV2
d_call: NA
clone_size: NA
j_call: TRBJ2-7

cdr3_nt: TGTGCCAGCTGTAGTAGTAGCACAGATACGCAGTATTTT
cdr3_aa: CASCSSSTDTQYF
v_call: TRBV5-4
d_call: NA
clone_size: few
j_call: TRBJ2-3

cdr3_nt: TGTGCCAGCACCCGACAGGGCAAAACCTACGAGCAGTACTTC
cdr3_aa: CASTRQGKTYEQYF
v_call: TRBV2
d_call: TRBD1
clone_size: few
j_call: TRBJ2-7

cdr3_nt: TGTGCCAGCAGCTTAATGGGACAGGGAAACTATGGCTACACCTTC
cdr3_aa: CASSLMGQGNYGYTF
v_call: TRBV7-2
d_call: TRBD1
clone_size: NA
j_call: TRBJ1-2

cdr3_nt: TGTGCCAGCAGCGTATTGGGGGCGGCTAATGAAAAACTGTTTTTT
cdr3_aa: CASSVLGAANEKLFF
v_call: TRBV9
d_call: NA
clone_size: NA
j_call: TRBJ1-4

cdr3_nt: TGTGCCAGCTCAATAGGGGGAAATACGCAGTATTTT
cdr3_aa: CASSIGGNTQYF
v_call: TRBV18
d_call: NA
clone_size: NA
j_call: TRBJ2-3

cdr3_nt: TGTGCCAGCAATCTATTAGGACTAGCCGGACGTAGCTCCTACAATGAGCAGTTCTTC
cdr3_aa: CASNLLGLAGRSSYNEQFF
v_call: TRBV2
d_call: TRBD2
clone_size: NA
j_call: TRBJ2-1

cdr3_nt: TGTGCCAGCAGCCCGGGCACTGAAGCTTTCTTT
cdr3_aa: CASSPGTEAFF
v_call: TRBV9
d_call: NA
clone_size: few
j_call: TRBJ1-1

cdr3_nt: TGTGCCAGCAGCACGGACAGGGTGGGGTCCGGGGCCAACGTCCTGACTTTC
cdr3_aa: CASSTDRVGSGANVLTF
v_call: TRBV9
d_call: TRBD1
clone_size: few
j_call: TRBJ2-6

cdr3_nt: TGTGCCAGCAGCTTTGTCTTTGCGGTTCTTCGGAACACCGGGGAGCTGTTTTTT
cdr3_aa: CASSFVFAVLRNTGELFF
v_call: TRBV11-2
d_call: NA
clone_size: few
j_call: TRBJ2-2

cdr3_nt: TGTGCCAGCAGTGAAGGGCAGGGGTGGACTGAAGCTTTCTTT
cdr3_aa: CASSEGQGWTEAFF
v_call: TRBV2
d_call: NA
clone_size: few
j_call: TRBJ1-1

cdr3_nt: TGTGCCAGCAGCCCCTGGGGGACCGGGACAGGGCCTGTTCGAGAGACCCAGTACTTC
cdr3_aa: CASSPWGTGTGPVRETQYF
v_call: TRBV11-2
d_call: TRBD1
clone_size: NA
j_call: TRBJ2-5

cdr3_nt: TGTGCCAGCAGTTACTCGTATCTCTATGGCTACACCTTC
cdr3_aa: CASSYSYLYGYTF
v_call: TRBV6-6
d_call: NA
clone_size: few
j_call: TRBJ1-2

cdr3_nt: TGTGCCAGCAGTTACTCCAGGGGAGACGACGAGCAGTACTTC
cdr3_aa: CASSYSRGDDEQYF
v_call: TRBV6-5
d_call: NA
clone_size: few
j_call: TRBJ2-7

cdr3_nt: TGTGCCAGCAGTCCCGGGACAGGGAACACTGAAGCTTTCTTT
cdr3_aa: CASSPGTGNTEAFF
v_call: TRBV6-5
d_call: TRBD1
clone_size: NA
j_call: TRBJ1-1

cdr3_nt: TGTGCCAGCAGCCCACCGGCGATCAGACAGGGGCGTGAGACCCAGTACTTC
cdr3_aa: CASSPPAIRQGRETQYF
v_call: TRBV7-2
d_call: TRBD1
clone_size: NA
j_call: TRBJ2-5

cdr3_nt: TGTGCCAGCAGAGAAACAGGGAGTCTGGTCTTC
cdr3_aa: CASRETGSLVF
v_call: TRBV6-5
d_call: NA
clone_size: NA
j_call: TRBJ1-2

cdr3_nt: TGCGCCAGCAGCCCCCCGGGGTCCCACGAGCAGTACTTC
cdr3_aa: CASSPPGSHEQYF
v_call: TRBV4-1
d_call: NA
clone_size: NA
j_call: TRBJ2-7

cdr3_nt: TGTGCCACCATAGTAGCGGGGGGGCGGCATGAGCAGTTCTTC
cdr3_aa: CATIVAGGRHEQFF
v_call: TRBV19
d_call: TRBD2
clone_size: NA
j_call: TRBJ2-1

cdr3_nt: TGTGCCAGCAGCCGAGAAGCGGGGGGTAATTACAATGAGCAGTTCTTC
cdr3_aa: CASSREAGGNYNEQFF
v_call: TRBV4-2
d_call: TRBD2
clone_size: few
j_call: TRBJ2-1

cdr3_nt: TGTGCCAGCAGCTTAGCGCCGGGGGGGGGCACAGATACGCAGTATTTT
cdr3_aa: CASSLAPGGGTDTQYF
v_call: TRBV7-2
d_call: TRBD2
clone_size: few
j_call: TRBJ2-3

cdr3_nt: TGTGCCACTTCCCAGGGGGGTAACGAGCAGTACTTC
cdr3_aa: CATSQGGNEQYF
v_call: TRBV15
d_call: NA
clone_size: few
j_call: TRBJ2-7

cdr3_nt: TGTGCCAGCAGTGAAACGGAGAACTATGGCTACACCTTC
cdr3_aa: CASSETENYGYTF
v_call: TRBV6-1
d_call: NA
clone_size: NA
j_call: TRBJ1-2

cdr3_nt: TGCAGCGTTGGGACAGGGGGTTACAATGAGCAGTTCTTC
cdr3_aa: CSVGTGGYNEQFF
v_call: TRBV29-1
d_call: TRBD1
clone_size: few
j_call: TRBJ2-1

cdr3_nt: TGTGCCAGCAGCTTACAGGGTAACTATGGCTACATCTTC
cdr3_aa: CASSLQGNYGYIF
v_call: TRBV5-6
d_call: NA
clone_size: NA
j_call: TRBJ1-2

cdr3_nt: TGCAGCGTGCGGACAGGGGGAGAGGCAGATACGCAGTATTTT
cdr3_aa: CSVRTGGEADTQYF
v_call: TRBV29-1
d_call: TRBD1
clone_size: many
j_call: TRBJ2-3

cdr3_nt: TGCGCCAGCAGTACGAGGAGGGAAACTGAAGCTTTCTTT
cdr3_aa: CASSTRRETEAFF
v_call: TRBV5-1
d_call: NA
clone_size: few
j_call: TRBJ1-1

cdr3_nt: TGTGCCAGCAGTCAGATCAAGAACTCCTATAATTCACCCCTCCACTTT
cdr3_aa: CASSQIKNSYNSPLHF
v_call: TRBV27
d_call: NA
clone_size: NA
j_call: TRBJ1-6

cdr3_nt: TGTGCCAGTAGTGCCCCCACGGTAGCCAAAAACATTCAGTACTTC
cdr3_aa: CASSAPTVAKNIQYF
v_call: TRBV19
d_call: NA
clone_size: once
j_call: TRBJ2-4

cdr3_nt: TGCGCCAGCAAGCAGGGGAGCTCCTACGAGCAGTACTTC
cdr3_aa: CASKQGSSYEQYF
v_call: TRBV5-1
d_call: NA
clone_size: few
j_call: TRBJ2-7

cdr3_nt: TGTGCCAGCAGCCAAGCGGGTCGCGGCTACGAGCAGTACTTC
cdr3_aa: CASSQAGRGYEQYF
v_call: TRBV5-4
d_call: NA
clone_size: few
j_call: TRBJ2-7

cdr3_nt: TGTGCCAGCAGGAGACAGGACAGGGGCCAACACGGCTACACCTTC
cdr3_aa: CASRRQDRGQHGYTF
v_call: TRBV2
d_call: TRBD1
clone_size: few
j_call: TRBJ1-2

cdr3_nt: TGCGCCAGCAGTGAGTCTGGGACAGGGGTTGGCTATGGCTACACCTTC
cdr3_aa: CASSESGTGVGYGYTF
v_call: TRBV10-2
d_call: TRBD1
clone_size: NA
j_call: TRBJ1-2

cdr3_nt: TGTGCCAGCAGCTTAGAAGGACACGGCAAAAACATTCAGTACTTC
cdr3_aa: CASSLEGHGKNIQYF
v_call: TRBV11-2
d_call: NA
clone_size: few
j_call: TRBJ2-4

cdr3_nt: TGTGCCAGCCTCAGGGGGGCAAGGGATTCACCCCTCCACTTT
cdr3_aa: CASLRGARDSPLHF
v_call: TRBV6-5
d_call: TRBD1
clone_size: NA
j_call: TRBJ1-6

cdr3_nt: TGTGCCAGCTCACCGGGACAGGCCGCTTATGAGCAGTTCTTC
cdr3_aa: CASSPGQAAYEQFF
v_call: TRBV7-6
d_call: TRBD1
clone_size: NA
j_call: TRBJ2-1

cdr3_nt: TGTGCCAGCAGCCGAACAGTCCAAGAGACCCAGTACTTC
cdr3_aa: CASSRTVQETQYF
v_call: TRBV16
d_call: NA
clone_size: few
j_call: TRBJ2-5

cdr3_nt: TGTGCCACTCGCGAGGGACTTAGCAATCAGCCCCAGCATTTT
cdr3_aa: CATREGLSNQPQHF
v_call: TRBV6-5
d_call: NA
clone_size: NA
j_call: TRBJ1-5

cdr3_nt: TGTGCCAGCAGCTCTCGGGGGGAGGGCACAGATACGCAGTATTTT
cdr3_aa: CASSSRGEGTDTQYF
v_call: TRBV7-2
d_call: TRBD2
clone_size: NA
j_call: TRBJ2-3

cdr3_nt: TGTGCCAGCAGTGAAGAGACGGGGGGGCACTATGGCTACACCTTC
cdr3_aa: CASSEETGGHYGYTF
v_call: TRBV2
d_call: NA
clone_size: few
j_call: TRBJ1-2

cdr3_nt: TGTGCCAGCAGTTCGTACCAGGGGGACGGTGAGCAGTTCTTC
cdr3_aa: CASSSYQGDGEQFF
v_call: TRBV6-6
d_call: TRBD1
clone_size: few
j_call: TRBJ2-1

cdr3_nt: TGCGCCAGCAGCTCTTGGCCGGGGCATTCCAGGGGGCTCGGCGGGGAGCTGTTTTTT
cdr3_aa: CASSSWPGHSRGLGGELFF
v_call: TRBV5-1
d_call: TRBD1
clone_size: NA
j_call: TRBJ2-2

cdr3_nt: TGTGCCAGCACCATAGCGGGGGGCACCTACAATGAGCAGTTCTTC
cdr3_aa: CASTIAGGTYNEQFF
v_call: TRBV6-1
d_call: TRBD2
clone_size: few
j_call: TRBJ2-1

cdr3_nt: TGCAGCGGCCGACAGGGCGCGAACACTGAAGCTTTCTTT
cdr3_aa: CSGRQGANTEAFF
v_call: TRBV29-1
d_call: TRBD1
clone_size: NA
j_call: TRBJ1-1

cdr3_nt: TGTGCCAGCAGCTTCCCGTCTAGCGGGGCGAGGGAAGAGACCCAGTACTTC
cdr3_aa: CASSFPSSGAREETQYF
v_call: TRBV7-2
d_call: TRBD2
clone_size: NA
j_call: TRBJ2-5

cdr3_nt: TGTGCCAGCAGTTACAGCGGGGAGAACACTGAAGCTTTCTTT
cdr3_aa: CASSYSGENTEAFF
v_call: TRBV6-5
d_call: NA
clone_size: NA
j_call: TRBJ1-1

cdr3_nt: TGTGCCAGCAGCTCAAAACTAGCGGGGGCCTACGAGCAGTACTTC
cdr3_aa: CASSSKLAGAYEQYF
v_call: TRBV5-4
d_call: TRBD2
clone_size: NA
j_call: TRBJ2-7